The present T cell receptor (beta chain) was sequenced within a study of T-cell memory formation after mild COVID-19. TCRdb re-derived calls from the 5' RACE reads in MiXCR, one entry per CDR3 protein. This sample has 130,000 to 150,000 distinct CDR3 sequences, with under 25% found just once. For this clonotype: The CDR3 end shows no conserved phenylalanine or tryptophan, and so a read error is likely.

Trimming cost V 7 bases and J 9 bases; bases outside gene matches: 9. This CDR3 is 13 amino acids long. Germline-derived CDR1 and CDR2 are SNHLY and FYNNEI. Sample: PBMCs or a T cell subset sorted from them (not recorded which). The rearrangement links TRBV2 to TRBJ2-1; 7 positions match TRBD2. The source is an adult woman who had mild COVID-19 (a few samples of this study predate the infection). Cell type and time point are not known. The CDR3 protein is CASNLGTTFEQFL. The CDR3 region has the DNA TGTGCCAGCAACCTAGGGACTACGTTTGAGCAGTTCTTA.